The present TCR beta chain was sequenced within a study of chemoradiotherapy in HPV16-positive cancers. The protocol was immunoSEQ multiplex PCR, while the TCRdb copy is restricted to in-frame clones and leaves out a portion. The sample shows some 4,500 clones, over 60% of them seen only once. This clone appeared a single time. CDR3 length: 14 residues. The V end was cut by 2 bases, the J end by 7 bases, with 15 bases between. Looked up from germline, CDR1 is MNHEY and CDR2 is SVGAGI. The specimen was tumor tissue, collected from a patient who underwent chemoradiotherapy. The V and J genes are TRBV6-5 and TRBJ2-7, with D possibly TRBD1 on 5 matching bases. The source is a human donor with HPV-associated anogenital cancer. The CDR3 is CASSYSRQKREQYF. The CDR3 nucleotides read TGTGCCAGCAGTTACAGCAGACAGAAAAGAGAGCAGTACTTC.